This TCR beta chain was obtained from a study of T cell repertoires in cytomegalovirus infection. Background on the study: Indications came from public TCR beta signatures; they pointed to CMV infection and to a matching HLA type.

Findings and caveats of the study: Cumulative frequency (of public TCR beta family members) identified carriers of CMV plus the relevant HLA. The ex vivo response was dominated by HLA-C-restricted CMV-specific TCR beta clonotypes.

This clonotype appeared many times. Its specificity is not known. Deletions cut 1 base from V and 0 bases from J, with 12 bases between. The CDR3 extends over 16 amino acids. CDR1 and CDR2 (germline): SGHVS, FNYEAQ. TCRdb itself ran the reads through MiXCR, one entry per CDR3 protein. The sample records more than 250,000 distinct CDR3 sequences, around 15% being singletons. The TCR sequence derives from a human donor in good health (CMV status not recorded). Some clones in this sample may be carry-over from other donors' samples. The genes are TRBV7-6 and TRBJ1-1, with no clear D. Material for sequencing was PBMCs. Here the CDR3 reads CASSLGSGIMNTEAFF. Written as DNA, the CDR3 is TGTGCCAGCAGCTTAGGCTCGGGTATCATGAACACTGAAGCTTTCTTT.